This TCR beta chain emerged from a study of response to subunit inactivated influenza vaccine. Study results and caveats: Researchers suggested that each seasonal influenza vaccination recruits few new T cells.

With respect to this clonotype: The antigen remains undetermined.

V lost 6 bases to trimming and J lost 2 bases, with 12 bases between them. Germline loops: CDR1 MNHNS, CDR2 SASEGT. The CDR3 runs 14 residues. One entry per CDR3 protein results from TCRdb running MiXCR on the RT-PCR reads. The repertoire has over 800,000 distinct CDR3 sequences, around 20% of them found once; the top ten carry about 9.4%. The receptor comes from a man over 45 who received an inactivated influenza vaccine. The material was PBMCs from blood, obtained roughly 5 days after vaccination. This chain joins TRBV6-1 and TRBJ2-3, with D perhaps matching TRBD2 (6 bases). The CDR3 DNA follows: TGTGCCAGCAGAAGACTAGGGATCACAGATACGCAGTATTTT. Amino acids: CASRRLGITDTQYF.